This T cell receptor beta chain is from a study of blood T cell repertoires in COVID-19. Produced via immunoSEQ multiplex PCR; TCRdb's table is partial and in-frame only. The sample lists 80,000 or so clones; about nine tenths were seen once. CDR3 length: 15 amino acids. The V segment lost 2 bases and the J segment 6 bases; nucleotides outside the gene matches: 9. Looked up from germline, CDR1 is SGHAT and CDR2 is FQNNGV. J is TRBJ2-7 and V is TRBV11-2; 8 bases fit TRBD2. The clonotype originates from a human donor in a cohort sampled during active COVID-19. Sequencing was performed on peripheral blood. The CDR3 loop reads CASSLTPSGLTEQYF. The CDR3 DNA follows: TGTGCCAGCAGCTTAACGCCTAGCGGGTTGACCGAGCAGTACTTC.